These T cell receptor beta chains were read from a single sample in a study of blood T cell repertoires in COVID-19. The table came from immunoSEQ multiplex PCR; TCRdb's copy has only in-frame clones and leaves some out. The profile shows some 190,000 clones, roughly 76% of them singletons. Sequencing input: peripheral blood. These receptor sequences come from a woman aged 50 to 60 with active or convalescent COVID-19. CDR3s include the opening cysteine and the closing phenylalanine or tryptophan. The D gene is left open where the match is weak. For some rows the clone size is stated as once, few or many, or as a class when expanded; others skip it.

v_call	d_call	clone_size	j_call	cdr3_nt	cdr3_aa
TRBV6-5	TRBD1	.	TRBJ1-2	TGTGCCAGCAGTTCGACAGGGGGGGCTAACTATGGCTACACCTTC	CASSSTGGANYGYTF
TRBV4-2	TRBD2	.	TRBJ2-5	TGTGCCAGCAGCCCACTTCCCGGGACTAGCGGTTTTGGTCCCTTGGAGACCCAGTACTTC	CASSPLPGTSGFGPLETQYF
TRBV7-2	TRBD1	.	TRBJ1-1	TGTGCCAGCAGTCGACAGGGGAACACTGAAGCTTTCTTT	CASSRQGNTEAFF
TRBV9	TRBD2	.	TRBJ2-3	TGTGCCAGCAGCGTAGCTAGCGGGGGGGCGGGAGATACGCAGTATTTT	CASSVASGGAGDTQYF
TRBV30	.	few	TRBJ1-1	TGTGCCTGGCGTGGGCAGGCCGCTGAAGCTTTCTTT	CAWRGQAAEAFF
TRBV6-1	TRBD2	.	TRBJ2-6	TGTGCCAGCAGTGAAGCCGCGGGAGGCCTCTCTGGGGCCAACGTCCTGACTTTC	CASSEAAGGLSGANVLTF
TRBV4-2	TRBD1	once	TRBJ1-4	TGTGCCAGCAGCCAAGAACCCGACAGGGGAGGGGAAAAACTGTTTTTT	CASSQEPDRGGEKLFF
TRBV5-8	.	.	TRBJ1-5	TGTGCCAGCAGCTCTGCCAGGGTTATTAGGAATCAGCCCCAGCATTTT	CASSSARVIRNQPQHF
TRBV9	TRBD1	.	TRBJ1-2	TGTGCCAGCAGCCCACGGGACAGGGAAACCCATGGCTACACCTTC	CASSPRDRETHGYTF
TRBV12-5	TRBD1	many	TRBJ1-5	TGTGCTAGTGGTTTGGGACAGGGGAATGGGTTCGATCAGCCCCAGCATTTT	CASGLGQGNGFDQPQHF
TRBV7-9	TRBD2	once	TRBJ2-7	TGTGCCAGCAGCTATGCTAGCGGGGGGTTCGGCGAGCAGTACTTC	CASSYASGGFGEQYF
TRBV19	TRBD1	.	TRBJ1-5	TGTGCCAGTAGCCAGACAGGGGGTAGCAATCAGCCCCAGCATTTT	CASSQTGGSNQPQHF
TRBV28	.	.	TRBJ1-5	TGTGCCAGCAGATCAACAGGGAACAGCAATCAGCCCCAGCATTTT	CASRSTGNSNQPQHF
TRBV4-3	.	.	TRBJ1-3	TGCGCCAGCAGCCCCATGGGAGGGCGGGCTGGAAACACCATATATTTT	CASSPMGGRAGNTIYF
TRBV7-3	TRBD1	.	TRBJ1-5	TGTGCCAGCAGCTCGACAGGGGATCAGCCCCAGCATTTT	CASSSTGDQPQHF
TRBV5-1	.	few	TRBJ2-1	TGCGCCAGCAGCCCACAAGTGGGGGCCGAGAGTGAGCAGTTCTTC	CASSPQVGAESEQFF
TRBV6-6	.	.	TRBJ1-2	TGTGCCACCAGGGGAGAGTCCAACACCTTC	CATRGESNTF
TRBV6-2/TRBV6-3	.	.	TRBJ1-1	TGTGCCAGCAGTTACATTATCACTGAAGCTTTCTTT	CASSYIITEAFF
TRBV29-1	TRBD1	.	TRBJ1-1	TGCAGCGCCGCGGACAGGGAAACTGAAGCTTTCTTT	CSAADRETEAFF
TRBV29-1	.	.	TRBJ1-4	TGCAGCGCCCCAAAGGGGGAAAAACTGTTTTTT	CSAPKGEKLFF
TRBV7-2	.	.	TRBJ1-1	TGTGCCAGCAGCTCCGGGGTCCCTGAAGCTTTCTTT	CASSSGVPEAFF
TRBV7-2	TRBD2	few	TRBJ2-7	TGTGCCAGCAGCTTTAAGCGGGGGGCGAGCTACGAGCAGTACTTC	CASSFKRGASYEQYF
TRBV18	TRBD1	.	TRBJ1-5	TGTGCCAGCTCACCCGATCGGACAGGGGGACAGCCCCAGCATTTT	CASSPDRTGGQPQHF
TRBV7-8	.	.	TRBJ1-5	TGTGCCAGCAGCTTAGCGGGGGAGGGTCAGCCCCAGCATTTT	CASSLAGEGQPQHF
TRBV10-3	.	.	TRBJ1-1	TGTGCCATCACCCTGGGGCAGGGGAACACTGAAGCTTTCTTT	CAITLGQGNTEAFF
TRBV6-2/TRBV6-3	TRBD2	.	TRBJ2-1	TGTGCCAGCAGCCCTAGCGGGAGGGCCGATTTAGCCAATGAGCAGTTCTTC	CASSPSGRADLANEQFF
TRBV19	.	.	TRBJ1-2	TGTGCCAGTAGTGCCTCGAGGGTTGTGGCGGATGGCTACACCTTC	CASSASRVVADGYTF
TRBV28	TRBD2	.	TRBJ2-5	TGTGCCAGCAGTTTCGGGCGGGAGCGCGTGACCCAGTACTTC	CASSFGRERVTQYF
TRBV5-8	.	.	TRBJ1-5	TGTGCCAGCAGCTTTGGACAGATCAGCAATCAGCCCCAGCATTTT	CASSFGQISNQPQHF
TRBV5-1	TRBD2	.	TRBJ2-7	TGCGCCAGCAGCTTGGCGGCTAGCGGGGGGGAGCAGTACTTC	CASSLAASGGEQYF
TRBV10-2	.	.	TRBJ1-1	TGCGCCAGCAATGGGGCGTCGAACACTGAAGCTTTCTTT	CASNGASNTEAFF
TRBV21-1	.	.	TRBJ1-5	TGTGCCAGCAGCAAATCTGCACACCCTTATAGCAATCAGCCCCAGCATTTT	CASSKSAHPYSNQPQHF
TRBV30	.	.	TRBJ1-4	TGTGCCTGGGCGGACAGAAATAATGAAAAACTGTTTTTT	CAWADRNNEKLFF
TRBV20-1	.	.	TRBJ2-7	TGCAGTGCTAGTTCCCGGGAGAGGTTCCGCGAGCAGTACTTC	CSASSRERFREQYF
TRBV4-2	.	.	TRBJ2-1	TGTGCCAGCAGCCAATTCACAGGGATCTCCTACAATGAGCAGTTCTTC	CASSQFTGISYNEQFF
TRBV30	.	.	TRBJ2-7	TGTGCCATGGGTCATTCCTGGCTAGTCGAGCAGTACTTC	CAMGHSWLVEQYF
TRBV29-1	.	.	TRBJ1-5	TGCAGCGGATTCAGGGAAGGAGCTTCCAATCAGCCCCAGCATTTT	CSGFREGASNQPQHF
TRBV7-2	.	.	TRBJ1-5	TGTGCCAGCAGCTTAAGACCAGGGTATCAGCCCCAGCATTTT	CASSLRPGYQPQHF
TRBV6-5	TRBD1	.	TRBJ1-2	TGTGCCAGCAGGGGGGACAGGGGGAATCATGGCTACACCTTC	CASRGDRGNHGYTF
TRBV18	TRBD2	.	TRBJ2-1	TGTGCCAGCTCATCGCCAGCAGCGGGAGCATCCTACAATGAGCAGTTCTTC	CASSSPAAGASYNEQFF
TRBV7-2	.	.	TRBJ1-6	TGTGCCAGCAGCTTAGGAGTGGGCGGGGCTCATTCACCCCTCCACTTT	CASSLGVGGAHSPLHF
TRBV18	.	.	TRBJ1-5	TGTGCCAGCTCACCCCGAGAGGTCAGCAATCAGCCCCAGCATTTT	CASSPREVSNQPQHF
TRBV4-2	TRBD2	.	TRBJ2-1	TGTGCCAGCAGCCAAGATATCGGTAGCGGGAGAGGGGATGAGCAGTTCTTC	CASSQDIGSGRGDEQFF
TRBV2	TRBD2	.	TRBJ2-7	TGTGCCAGCAGTGAGGAAATAGCGGGAAAGGGGGAGCAGTACTTC	CASSEEIAGKGEQYF
TRBV25-1	TRBD2	.	TRBJ2-3	TGTGCCAGCAGTGAGGGGGGGAGGGTGGCAGATACGCAGTATTTT	CASSEGGRVADTQYF
TRBV18	.	.	TRBJ1-1	TGTGCCAGCTCACCGCTAAAAGACAGAATTAATGAAGCTTTCTTT	CASSPLKDRINEAFF
TRBV5-1	.	.	TRBJ1-1	TGCGCCAGCAGCTTATCCACCGCGCTTGAAGCTTTCTTT	CASSLSTALEAFF
TRBV11-1	.	.	TRBJ1-1	TGTGCCAGCAGCTTATTTGGGGGCGATGGTGAAGCTTTCTTT	CASSLFGGDGEAFF
TRBV28	TRBD2	.	TRBJ2-7	TGTGCCAGCAGAGAGTGGACTAGCGGGCCGTCCTACGAGCAGTACTTC	CASREWTSGPSYEQYF
TRBV4-3	TRBD1	.	TRBJ2-2	TGCGCCAGCAGCCAAGATCGGACAGGGGAATTTAGGGAGCTGTTTTTT	CASSQDRTGEFRELFF
TRBV5-1	TRBD1	.	TRBJ1-1	TGCGCCAGCAGCTTGGCTCCCAGGGGGGACACTGAAGCTTTCTTT	CASSLAPRGDTEAFF
TRBV11-2	.	.	TRBJ1-3	TGTGCCAGCAGCTTATGGGCAGGGGCTGGAAACACCATATATTTT	CASSLWAGAGNTIYF